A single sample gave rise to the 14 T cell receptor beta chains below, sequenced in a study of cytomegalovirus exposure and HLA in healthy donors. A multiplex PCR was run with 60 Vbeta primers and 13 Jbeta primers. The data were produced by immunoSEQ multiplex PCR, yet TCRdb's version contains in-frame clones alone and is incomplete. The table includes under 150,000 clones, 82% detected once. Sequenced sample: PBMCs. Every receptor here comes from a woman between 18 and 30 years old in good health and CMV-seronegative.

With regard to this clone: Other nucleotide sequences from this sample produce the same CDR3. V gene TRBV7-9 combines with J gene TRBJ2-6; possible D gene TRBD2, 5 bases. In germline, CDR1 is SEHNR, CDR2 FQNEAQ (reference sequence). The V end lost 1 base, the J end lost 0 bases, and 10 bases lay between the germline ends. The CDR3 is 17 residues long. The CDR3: CASSLGSGISGANVLTF. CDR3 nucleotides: TGTGCCAGCAGCTTAGGAAGCGGAATCTCTGGGGCCAACGTCCTGACTTTC.

CDR3 amino acids: CASSLNLKNTGELFF. The CDR3 DNA follows: TGTGCCAGCAGCTTGAATCTAAAGAACACCGGGGAGCTGTTTTTT. The genes are TRBV5-6 and TRBJ2-2; unclear D gene. V shed 1 base and J shed 1 base, with 8 bases lying between them. Germline V CDR1 and CDR2: SGHDT, YYEEEE. The CDR3 is made up of 15 amino acids.

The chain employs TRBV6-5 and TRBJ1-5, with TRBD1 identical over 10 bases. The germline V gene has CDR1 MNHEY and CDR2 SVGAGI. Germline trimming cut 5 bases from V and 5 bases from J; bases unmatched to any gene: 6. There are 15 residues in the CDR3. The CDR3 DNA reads TGTGCCAGCAGTCCCGGGACAGGGGACTATCAGCCCCAGCATTTT. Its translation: CASSPGTGDYQPQHF.

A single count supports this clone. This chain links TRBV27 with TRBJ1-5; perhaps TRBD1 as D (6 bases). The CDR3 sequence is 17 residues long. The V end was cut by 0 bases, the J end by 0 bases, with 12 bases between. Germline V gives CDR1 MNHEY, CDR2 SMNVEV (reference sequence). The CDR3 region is CASSLSLGGYSNQPQHF. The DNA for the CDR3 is TGTGCCAGCAGTTTATCACTAGGGGGTTATAGCAATCAGCCCCAGCATTTT.

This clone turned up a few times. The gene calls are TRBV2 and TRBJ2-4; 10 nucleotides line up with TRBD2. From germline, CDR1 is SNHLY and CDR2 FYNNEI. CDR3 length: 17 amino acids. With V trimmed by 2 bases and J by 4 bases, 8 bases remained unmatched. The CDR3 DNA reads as TGTGCCAGCAGTGAATTAGGTCTAGCGGGAGCTAAAAACATTCAGTACTTC. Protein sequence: CASSELGLAGAKNIQYF.

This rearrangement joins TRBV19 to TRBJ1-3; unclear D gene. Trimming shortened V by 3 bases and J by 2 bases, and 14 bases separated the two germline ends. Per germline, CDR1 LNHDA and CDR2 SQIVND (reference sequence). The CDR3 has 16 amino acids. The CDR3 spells CASSIEEEFTGNTIYF. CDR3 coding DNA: TGTGCCAGTAGTATCGAGGAGGAATTTACTGGAAACACCATATATTTT.

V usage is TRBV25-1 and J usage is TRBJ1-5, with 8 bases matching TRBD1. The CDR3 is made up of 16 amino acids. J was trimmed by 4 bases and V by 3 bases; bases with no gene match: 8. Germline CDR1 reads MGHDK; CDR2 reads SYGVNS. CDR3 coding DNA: TGTGCCAGCAGTGACTCCGGACAGGGTCTAAATCAGCCCCAGCATTTT. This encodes CASSDSGQGLNQPQHF.

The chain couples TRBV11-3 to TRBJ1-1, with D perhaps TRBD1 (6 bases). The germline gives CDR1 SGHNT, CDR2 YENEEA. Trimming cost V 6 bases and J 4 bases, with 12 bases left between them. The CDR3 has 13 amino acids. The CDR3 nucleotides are TGTGCCAGCAGTTTAAAAGGGGGCACTGAAGCTTTCTTT. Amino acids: CASSLKGGTEAFF.

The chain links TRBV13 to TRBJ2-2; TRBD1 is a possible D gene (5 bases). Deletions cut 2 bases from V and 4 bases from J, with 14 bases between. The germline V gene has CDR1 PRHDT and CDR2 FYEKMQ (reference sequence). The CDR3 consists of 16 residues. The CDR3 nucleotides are TGTGCCAGCAGCTTATTTCAGGGAATAGGCACCGGGGAGCTGTTTTTT. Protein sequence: CASSLFQGIGTGELFF.

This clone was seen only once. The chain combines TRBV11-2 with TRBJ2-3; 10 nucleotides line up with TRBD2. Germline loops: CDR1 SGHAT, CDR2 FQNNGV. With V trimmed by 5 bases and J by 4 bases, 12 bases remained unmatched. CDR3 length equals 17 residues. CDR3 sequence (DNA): TGTGCCAGCAGCCGGCATCTAGCGGGAGCCTCCCCAGATACGCAGTATTTT. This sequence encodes CASSRHLAGASPDTQYF.

Here the CDR3 DNA reads TGTGCCAGCAGCCCGGACAGTTACAATGAGCAGTTCTTC. Encoded protein: CASSPDSYNEQFF. V usage is TRBV4-2 and J usage is TRBJ2-1; tentative D call: TRBD1 (6 bases). The germline V gene has CDR1 LGHNA and CDR2 YNFKEQ. V dropped 4 bases and J dropped 4 bases, with 8 bases sitting between them. The CDR3 consists of 13 residues.

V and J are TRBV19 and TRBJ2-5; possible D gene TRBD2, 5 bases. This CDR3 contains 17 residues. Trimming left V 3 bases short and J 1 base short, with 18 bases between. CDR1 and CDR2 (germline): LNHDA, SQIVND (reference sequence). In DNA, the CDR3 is TGTGCCAGTAGTATTCGGGGATTCCGCTTCACCCAAGAGACCCAGTACTTC. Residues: CASSIRGFRFTQETQYF.

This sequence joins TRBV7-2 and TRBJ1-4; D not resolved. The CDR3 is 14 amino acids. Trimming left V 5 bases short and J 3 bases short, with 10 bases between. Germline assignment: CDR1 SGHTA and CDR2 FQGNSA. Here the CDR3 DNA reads TGTGCCAGCAGCCCCACTTCGGCTAATGAAAAACTGTTTTTT. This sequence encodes CASSPTSANEKLFF.

The CDR3 spells CASSLAQGEKLFF. The CDR3 coding sequence is TGTGCCAGCAGCTTAGCGCAGGGGGAAAAACTGTTTTTT. The V gene is TRBV7-9, the J gene TRBJ1-4; D perhaps matches TRBD1 (6 bases). V lost 0 bases, J lost 8 bases, and 7 bases lay in between. Per the germline V gene, CDR1 is SEHNR and CDR2 is FQNEAQ (reference sequence). The CDR3 contains 13 residues.